A single sample is the source of the 25 T cell receptor beta chains below, sequenced in a study of T-cell reconstitution after alpha-beta-depleted transplantation in children. Preparation of the TCRbeta library involved a method that used unique molecular identifiers. TCRdb used MiXCR to reprocess the PCR reads, holding one entry per CDR3 protein. The data hold 120,000 or so distinct CDR3 sequences, with 10% observed a single time. The source material was PBMCs from the stem cell graft donor, sampled from the stem cell graft. The receptor source for this set is a human donor who donated a stem cell graft to a child with acute lymphoblastic leukemia.

This clonotype came up many times. The J gene is TRBJ2-5, the V gene TRBV28; D is tentatively TRBD1 or TRBD2 (5 bases each). Looked up from germline, CDR1 is MDHEN and CDR2 is SYDVKM. V lost 6 bases and J 5 bases, leaving 22 bases between the germline ends. This CDR3 has 16 amino acids. CDR3 bases: TGTGCCAGCAGAAATCGGTTAGGGACCCTGAGGGAGACCCAGTACTTC. Protein sequence: CASRNRLGTLRETQYF.

This clonotype was picked up many times. This chain connects TRBV5-1 to TRBJ1-1, with a possible D match to TRBD1 (5 bases). In germline, CDR1 is SGHRS, CDR2 YFSETQ. V lost 2 bases to trimming and J lost 5 bases, with 25 bases between them. This CDR3 is 18 amino acids long. CDR3 in DNA: TGCGCCAGCAGCTTTGGAGGGGTAGGCAGCTCTTCGGGGACTGAAGCTTTCTTT. Amino acid sequence: CASSFGGVGSSSGTEAFF. The whole variable domain, remainder taken from reference TRBV5-1 and TRBJ1-1, is KAGVTQTPRYLIKTRGQQVTLSCSPISGHRSVSWYQQTPGQGLQFLFEYFSETQRNKGNFPGRFSGRQFSNSRSEMNVSTLELGDSALYLCASSFGGVGSSSGTEAFFGQGTRLTVV.

At least ten counts were recorded for this clonotype. The chain links TRBV20-1 to TRBJ2-1; D not resolved. CDR1 and CDR2 from the germline V gene are DFQATT and SNEGSKA (reference sequence). Between the trimmed V and J ends, which lost 1 base and 2 bases, there was a span of 12 bases. The CDR3 spans 15 residues. CDR3 sequence reads: CSARGEAITYNEQFF. CDR3 nucleotide sequence: TGCAGTGCTAGAGGGGAAGCGATTACCTACAATGAGCAGTTCTTC.

This clonotype was recorded at least ten times. The chain employs TRBV5-6 and TRBJ2-5, with 11 bases fitting TRBD2. CDR3 length: 16 amino acids. Germline CDR1 SGHDT, CDR2 YYEEEE. V was pared by 2 bases and J by 8 bases, with 11 bases of the junction left unmatched. CDR3 DNA sequence: TGTGCCAGCAGCTTCGTAGCGGGGGGGGACAAGAGAACCCAGTACTTC. This codes for CASSFVAGGDKRTQYF.

This clonotype was recorded at least ten times. V gene TRBV6-5 combines with J gene TRBJ2-7, with TRBD2 matching over 8 bases. The CDR3 sequence is 17 residues long. V shed 3 bases, J shed 5 bases, and the junction held 15 bases outside the gene matches. Germline values: CDR1 MNHEY, CDR2 SVGAGI. CDR3 loop: CASSYTRPGGRSHEQYF. For the CDR3, the DNA is TGTGCCAGCAGTTATACCCGCCCTGGCGGGAGGTCCCACGAGCAGTACTTC.

This clonotype was detected ten times or more. The gene calls are TRBV12-3 or TRBV12-4 and TRBJ1-1; 7 bases are shared with TRBD1. CDR3 length: 14 amino acids. Losses at the gene ends were 6 bases for V and 5 bases for J; bases not matched to a gene: 9. The CDR3 DNA reads TGTGCCAGCAGCCCAGACAGGGTCCGGACTGAAGCTTTCTTT. Translation gives CASSPDRVRTEAFF.

Many counts were recorded for this clonotype. V is TRBV25-1 and J is TRBJ1-2, with a possible D match to TRBD1 (5 bases). Per germline, CDR1 MGHDK and CDR2 SYGVNS. This CDR3 region has 14 residues. V was pared by 2 bases and J by 8 bases, with 15 bases between. The CDR3 reads CASSEMGESWGYTF. CDR3 DNA sequence: TGTGCCAGCAGTGAAATGGGGGAGTCGTGGGGCTACACCTTC.

This clonotype showed up many times. The junction departs from the called germline gene at one end, perhaps through a read error. This chain joins TRBV4-1 and TRBJ1-4; maybe TRBD1 (5 bases). Germline V CDR1 and CDR2: MGHRA, YSYEKL. This CDR3 comprises 13 residues. CDR3 nucleotides: TGCGCCAGCAGCCAAGATCCAAGGGGTCAGGGCCTTTTT. Its protein is CASSQDPRGQGLF.

This clonotype was picked up many times. This sequence joins TRBV6-2 or TRBV6-3 and TRBJ2-1, with D unresolved. Trimming removed 0 bases at V and 8 bases at J, with 5 bases between. This CDR3 is 12 amino acids long. The germline V gene has CDR1 MNHEY and CDR2 SVGEGT. The CDR3 reads CASSYSKYEQFF. The CDR3 coding sequence is TGTGCCAGCAGTTACTCGAAGTATGAGCAGTTCTTC.

For this clonotype: Since a much larger clone is just one base distant, this may be a read error. The J gene is TRBJ1-3, the V gene TRBV11-2, with D uncertain. The CDR3 contains 19 residues. Germline lookup yields CDR1 SGHAT and CDR2 FQNNGV. Trimming pared 1 base from V and 0 bases from J, leaving 19 bases between. CDR3 DNA: TGTGCCAGCAGCTTAGTTAGGCTGAGCGCGACAATCTCTGGAAACACCATATATTTT. Translating gives CASSLVRLSATISGNTIYF.

Ten or more counts support this clonotype. This chain connects TRBV12-3 or TRBV12-4 to TRBJ2-7, with TRBD1 matching over 10 bases. V trimming: 7 bases; J trimming: 0 bases; junction bases outside the gene matches: 9. The CDR3 has 16 residues. CDR3 DNA: TGTGCCAGCACCCCCGGGACAGGGGTGATCTCCTACGAGCAGTACTTC. Translated, it gives CASTPGTGVISYEQYF.

This clonotype was counted only a few times. The final CDR3 position lacks the conserved phenylalanine or tryptophan, pointing to a likely read error. The V gene is TRBV5-1, the J gene TRBJ2-5; tentative D call: TRBD1 (6 bases). Germline CDR1 reads SGHRS; CDR2 reads YFSETQ. The CDR3 length is 15 residues. The ends were cut back, 6 bases at V and 2 bases at J, with 17 bases in the middle. The CDR3 here is CASILSGRGQETQYS. In nucleotides, the CDR3 is TGCGCCAGCATCCTCTCCGGCAGGGGACAAGAGACCCAGTACTCC.

This clonotype was found many times. The chain couples TRBV6-2 or TRBV6-3 to TRBJ2-1; a possible D gene is TRBD1 (6 bases). Germline V CDR1 and CDR2: MNHEY, SVGEGT. Between the trimmed V and J ends, which lost 7 bases and 7 bases, there was a span of 11 bases. CDR3 size: 12 residues. The CDR3 nucleotides read TGTGCCAGCACCTGGGGGCTTAATGAGCAGTTCTTC. Amino acid sequence: CASTWGLNEQFF.

This clonotype was observed many times. The genes are TRBV7-2 and TRBJ2-7; 7 nucleotides line up with TRBD1. This CDR3 spans 14 amino acids. V shed 3 bases and J 1 base; nucleotides not matched to a gene: 3. From germline, CDR1 is SGHTA and CDR2 FQGNSA. In DNA form, the CDR3 reads TGTGCCAGCAGCTTCGGGACAGTTTCCTACGAGCAGTACTTC. As protein: CASSFGTVSYEQYF.

This clonotype showed up many times. The chain couples TRBV7-9 to TRBJ2-3; 7 bases match TRBD2. The V gene end was trimmed by 0 bases and the J gene end by 5 bases; junction bases not matched to a gene: 8. The CDR3 spans 16 residues. The germline V gene encodes CDR1 SEHNR and CDR2 FQNEAQ (reference sequence). The CDR3 sequence: CASSLAKAGWQDTQYF. The CDR3 coding sequence is TGTGCCAGCAGCTTAGCGAAAGCGGGGTGGCAAGATACGCAGTATTTT.

This clonotype occurred many times. The chain employs TRBV5-1 and TRBJ2-1, with 9 positions matching TRBD1. The V gene's germline CDR1 is SGHRS and CDR2 YFSETQ. The CDR3 is 16 residues long. Losses at the gene ends were 3 bases for V and 9 bases for J; bases not matched to a gene: 13. The CDR3 loop is CASSSPLRDREGEQFF. CDR3 coding DNA: TGCGCCAGCAGCTCACCCCTCCGGGACAGGGAGGGTGAGCAGTTCTTC.

This clonotype was detected ten times or more. This chain uses TRBV11-2 with TRBJ2-7; perhaps TRBD1 as D (7 bases). Germline V gene sequence: CDR1 SGHAT, CDR2 FQNNGV. The CDR3 has 13 amino acids. Between the trimmed V and J ends, which lost 3 bases and 3 bases, there was a span of 9 bases. CDR3 region: CASSFRGVYEQYF. The CDR3 DNA follows: TGTGCCAGCAGCTTCAGGGGGGTCTACGAGCAGTACTTC.

This clonotype was observed many times. This rearrangement joins TRBV12-3 or TRBV12-4 to TRBJ1-1, with D possibly matching TRBD1 (6 bases). Trimming took off 7 bases at V and 2 bases at J, with 20 bases between the two ends. The CDR3 covers 16 residues. The CDR3 loop reads CASNKPNRAPNTEAFF. Written as DNA, the CDR3 is TGTGCCAGCAACAAACCCAACAGGGCCCCAAACACTGAAGCTTTCTTT.

Note on this clonotype: It is likely a read error, because the conserved phenylalanine at the end of the CDR3 is missing. The rearrangement links TRBV3-1 to TRBJ2-7; D gene ambiguous. Looked up from germline, CDR1 is LGHDT and CDR2 is YNNKEL (reference sequence). Between the trimmed V and J ends, which lost 2 bases and 0 bases, there was a span of 8 bases. The CDR3 has 14 residues. CDR3 region: CASSQRGASYEQYL. The CDR3 DNA sequence: TGTGCCAGCAGCCAACGCGGAGCCTCCTACGAGCAGTACTTG.

Ten or more counts support this clonotype. V is TRBV12-3 or TRBV12-4 and J is TRBJ1-1; D is undetermined. Trimming cost V 7 bases and J 1 base, with 16 bases left between them. This CDR3 spans 15 amino acids. For the CDR3, the DNA is TGTGCCAGCACCCTACCGAGTCAGTCGAACACTGAAGCTTTCTTT. This gives the protein CASTLPSQSNTEAFF.

This clonotype showed up many times. The DNA for the CDR3 is TGTGCCAGCAGACAGTTGGGCAGACCTAACACTGAAGCTTTCTTT. Protein sequence: CASRQLGRPNTEAFF. The chain combines TRBV3-1 with TRBJ1-1; D is undetermined. The germline V gene encodes CDR1 LGHDT and CDR2 YNNKEL (reference sequence). The CDR3 spans 15 residues. Trimming pared 6 bases from V and 2 bases from J, leaving 16 bases between.

This clonotype was seen only a few times. The chain links TRBV11-1 to TRBJ1-3; D is perhaps TRBD1 (5 bases). The CDR3 spans 18 residues. Trimming shortened V by 5 bases and J by 0 bases, and 20 bases separated the two germline ends. CDR1 is SGHAT and CDR2 is FQDESV in the germline V gene (reference sequence). CDR3 DNA: TGTGCCAGCAGCACAAAGGGGCGGGACCTTATCTCTGGAAACACCATATATTTT. This sequence encodes CASSTKGRDLISGNTIYF.

This clonotype was counted at least ten times. This chain connects TRBV20-1 to TRBJ1-4; perhaps TRBD1 as D (6 bases). The CDR3 runs 14 residues. From germline, CDR1 is DFQATT and CDR2 SNEGSKA (reference sequence). Trimming stripped 5 bases from V and 3 bases from J, with 13 bases between. The CDR3 spells CSAAGGQPNEKLFF. CDR3 DNA sequence: TGCAGTGCTGCCGGCGGACAGCCTAATGAAAAACTGTTTTTT.

This clonotype was observed many times. The CDR3 DNA reads TGTGCCAGCAGTTACTCGAGGTTAGGGGGCGGAGAGACCCAGTACTTC. Residues: CASSYSRLGGGETQYF. The rearrangement uses TRBV6-5 and TRBJ2-5; TRBD1 matches at 7 bases. This CDR3 is built from 16 residues. The V segment lost 0 bases and the J segment 4 bases; nucleotides outside the gene matches: 8. CDR1 and CDR2 from the germline V gene are MNHEY and SVGAGI.

This clonotype was detected ten times or more. The chain recombines TRBV4-3 with TRBJ2-1; D is unresolved. In germline, CDR1 is LGHNA, CDR2 YSLEER. V dropped 0 bases and J dropped 5 bases, with 17 bases sitting between them. The CDR3 runs to 17 residues. CDR3 coding DNA: TGCGCCAGCAGCCAAGATTTGGGCAATCCGAACCACAATGAGCAGTTCTTC. It translates to CASSQDLGNPNHNEQFF.